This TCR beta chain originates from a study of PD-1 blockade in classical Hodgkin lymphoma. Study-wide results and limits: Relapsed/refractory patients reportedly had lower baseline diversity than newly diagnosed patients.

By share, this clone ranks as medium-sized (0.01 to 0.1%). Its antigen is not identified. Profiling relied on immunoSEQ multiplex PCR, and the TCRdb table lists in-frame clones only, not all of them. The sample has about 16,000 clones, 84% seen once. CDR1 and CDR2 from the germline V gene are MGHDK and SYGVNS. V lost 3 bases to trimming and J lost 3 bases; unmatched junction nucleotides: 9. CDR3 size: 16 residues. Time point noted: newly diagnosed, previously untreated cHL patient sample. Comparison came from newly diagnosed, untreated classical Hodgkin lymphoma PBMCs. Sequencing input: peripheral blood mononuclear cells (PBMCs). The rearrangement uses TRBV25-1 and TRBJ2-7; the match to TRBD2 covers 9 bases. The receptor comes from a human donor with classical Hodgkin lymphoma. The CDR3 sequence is CASSESRLAGYYEQYF. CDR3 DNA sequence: TGTGCCAGCAGTGAGTCCCGGCTAGCGGGATACTACGAGCAGTACTTC.